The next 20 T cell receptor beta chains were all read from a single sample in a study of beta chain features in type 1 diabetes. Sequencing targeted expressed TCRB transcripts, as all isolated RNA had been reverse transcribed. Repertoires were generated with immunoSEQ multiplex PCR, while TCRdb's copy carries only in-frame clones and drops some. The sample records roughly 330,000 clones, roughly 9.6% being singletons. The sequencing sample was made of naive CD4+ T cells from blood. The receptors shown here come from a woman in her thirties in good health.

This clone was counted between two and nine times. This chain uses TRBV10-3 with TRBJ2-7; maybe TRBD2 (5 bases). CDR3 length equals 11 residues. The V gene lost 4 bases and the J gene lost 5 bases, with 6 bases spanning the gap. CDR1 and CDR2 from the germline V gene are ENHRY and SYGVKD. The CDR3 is CAISAEDEQYF. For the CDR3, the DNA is TGTGCCATCAGTGCGGAGGACGAGCAGTACTTC.

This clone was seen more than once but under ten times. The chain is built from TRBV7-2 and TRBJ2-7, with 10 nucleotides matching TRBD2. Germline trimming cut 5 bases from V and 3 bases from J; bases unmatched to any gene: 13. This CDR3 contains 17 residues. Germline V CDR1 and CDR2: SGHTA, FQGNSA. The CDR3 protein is CASSTQLAGYTLYEQYF. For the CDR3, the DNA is TGTGCCAGCAGCACCCAACTAGCGGGATATACCCTCTACGAGCAGTACTTC.

CDR3 in amino acids: CASTERETHEQYF. The CDR3 bases are TGTGCCAGCACAGAGCGGGAGACCCACGAGCAGTACTTC. The J gene is TRBJ2-7, the V gene TRBV28; 8 nucleotides agree with TRBD2. There are 13 residues in the CDR3. CDR1 and CDR2 from the germline V gene are MDHEN and SYDVKM. Trimming took 7 bases from V and 5 from J; bases not matched to a gene: 7.

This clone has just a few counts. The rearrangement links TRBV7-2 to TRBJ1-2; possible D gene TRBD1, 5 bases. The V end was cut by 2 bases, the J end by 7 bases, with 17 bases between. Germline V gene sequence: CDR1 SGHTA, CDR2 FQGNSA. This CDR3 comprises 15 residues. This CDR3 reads CASSLPRTTQGGYTF. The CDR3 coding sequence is TGTGCCAGCAGCTTACCCCGGACTACTCAGGGTGGCTACACCTTC.

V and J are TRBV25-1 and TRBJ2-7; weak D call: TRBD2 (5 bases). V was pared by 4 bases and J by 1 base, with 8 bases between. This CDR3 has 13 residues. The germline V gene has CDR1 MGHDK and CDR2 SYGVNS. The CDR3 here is CASSGTGSYEQYF. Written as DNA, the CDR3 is TGTGCCAGCAGTGGGACGGGGTCCTACGAGCAGTACTTC.

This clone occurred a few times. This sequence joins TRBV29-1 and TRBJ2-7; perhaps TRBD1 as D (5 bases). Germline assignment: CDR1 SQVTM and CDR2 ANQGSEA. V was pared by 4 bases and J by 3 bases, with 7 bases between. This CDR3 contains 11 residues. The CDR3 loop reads CSVGTGYEQYF. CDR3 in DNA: TGCAGCGTTGGTACAGGCTACGAGCAGTACTTC.

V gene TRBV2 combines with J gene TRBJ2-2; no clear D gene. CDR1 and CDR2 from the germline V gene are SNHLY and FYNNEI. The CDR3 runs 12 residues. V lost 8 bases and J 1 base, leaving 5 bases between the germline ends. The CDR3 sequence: CASRVNTGELFF. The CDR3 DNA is TGTGCCAGCCGAGTGAACACCGGGGAGCTGTTTTTT.

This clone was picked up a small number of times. The CDR3 nucleotides are TGTGCCAGCACCTCCTCCGGGATCCAAACCGGGGAGCTGTTTTTT. It encodes CASTSSGIQTGELFF. The chain employs TRBV28 and TRBJ2-2; tentative D call: TRBD2 (5 bases). Germline V CDR1 and CDR2: MDHEN, SYDVKM. Trimming took 7 bases from V and 5 from J, leaving 17 bases between them. The CDR3 runs 15 residues. The full variable domain, in which reference TRBV28 and TRBJ2-2 provide the parts outside the CDR3, is DVKVTQSSRYLVKRTGEKVFLECVQDMDHENMFWYRQDPGLGLRLIYFSYDVKMKEKGDIPEGYSVSREKKERFSLILESASTNQTSMYLCASTSSGIQTGELFFGEGSRLTVL.

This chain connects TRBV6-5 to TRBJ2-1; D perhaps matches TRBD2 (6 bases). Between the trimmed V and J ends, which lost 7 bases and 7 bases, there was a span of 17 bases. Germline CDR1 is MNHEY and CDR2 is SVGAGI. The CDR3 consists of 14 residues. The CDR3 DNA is TGTGCCAGCACCGACGATAGACTAGGAAATGAGCAGTTCTTC. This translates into CASTDDRLGNEQFF.

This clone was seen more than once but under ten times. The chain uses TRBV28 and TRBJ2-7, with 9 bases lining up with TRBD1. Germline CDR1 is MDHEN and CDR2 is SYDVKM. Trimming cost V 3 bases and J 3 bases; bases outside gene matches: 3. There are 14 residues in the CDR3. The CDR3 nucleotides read TGTGCCAGCAGTTTTTGGGACAGGGTCTACGAGCAGTACTTC. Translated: CASSFWDRVYEQYF.

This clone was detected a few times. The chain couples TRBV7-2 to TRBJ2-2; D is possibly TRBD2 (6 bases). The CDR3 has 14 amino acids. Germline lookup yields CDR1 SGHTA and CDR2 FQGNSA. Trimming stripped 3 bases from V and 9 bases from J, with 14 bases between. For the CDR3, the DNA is TGTGCCAGCAGCTTCCCGGGACTCCCGAGGGAGCTGTTTTTT. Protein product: CASSFPGLPRELFF.

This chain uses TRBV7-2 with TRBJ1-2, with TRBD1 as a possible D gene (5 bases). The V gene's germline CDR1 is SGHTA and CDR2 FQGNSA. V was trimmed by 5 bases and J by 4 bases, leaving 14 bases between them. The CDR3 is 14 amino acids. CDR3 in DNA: TGTGCCAGCAGCCGGGGAGCGGGGGTCTATGGCTACACCTTC. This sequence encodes CASSRGAGVYGYTF.

The CDR3 DNA is TGTGCCAGCAGCAGAGAGAGGACATTGGCTAACTATGGCTACACCTTC. Its protein product is CASSRERTLANYGYTF. This sequence joins TRBV21-1 and TRBJ1-2; the D call in the table, TRBD1, was not verified against the DNA. TRBV21-1 is shown as a pseudogene. The CDR3 runs 16 residues.

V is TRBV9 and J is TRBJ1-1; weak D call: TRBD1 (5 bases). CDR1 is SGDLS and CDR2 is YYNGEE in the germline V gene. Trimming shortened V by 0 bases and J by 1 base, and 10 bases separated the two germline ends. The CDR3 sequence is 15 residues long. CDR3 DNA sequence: TGTGCCAGCAGCGTAGATGGCAGGGAGAACACTGAAGCTTTCTTT. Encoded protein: CASSVDGRENTEAFF.

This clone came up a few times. CDR3: CATYSATNEKLFF. CDR3 in DNA: TGTGCTACTTACAGTGCGACTAATGAAAAACTGTTTTTT. The chain joins TRBV28 to TRBJ1-4; D gene ambiguous. Germline loops: CDR1 MDHEN, CDR2 SYDVKM. The CDR3 extends over 13 amino acids. Full variable domain (rest looked up from reference TRBV28 and TRBJ1-4): DVKVTQSSRYLVKRTGEKVFLECVQDMDHENMFWYRQDPGLGLRLIYFSYDVKMKEKGDIPEGYSVSREKKERFSLILESASTNQTSMYLCATYSATNEKLFFGSGTQLSVL.

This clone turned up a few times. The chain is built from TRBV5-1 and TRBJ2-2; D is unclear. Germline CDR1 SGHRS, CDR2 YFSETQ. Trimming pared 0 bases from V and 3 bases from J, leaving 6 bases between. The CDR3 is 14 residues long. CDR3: CASSLETHTGELFF. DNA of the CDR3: TGCGCCAGCAGCTTGGAGACTCACACCGGGGAGCTGTTTTTT.

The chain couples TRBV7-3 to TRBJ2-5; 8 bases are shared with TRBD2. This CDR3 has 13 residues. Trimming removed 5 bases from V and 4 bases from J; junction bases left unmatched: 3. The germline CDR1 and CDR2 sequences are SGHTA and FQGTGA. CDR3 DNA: TGTGCCAGCAGCAGACTAGCGTCAGAGACCCAGTACTTC. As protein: CASSRLASETQYF. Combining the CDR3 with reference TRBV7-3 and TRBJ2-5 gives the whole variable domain GAGVSQTPSNKVTEKGKYVELRCDPISGHTALYWYRQSLGQGPEFLIYFQGTGAADDSGLPNDRFFAVRPEGSVSTLKIQRTERGDSAVYLCASSRLASETQYFGPGTRLLVL.

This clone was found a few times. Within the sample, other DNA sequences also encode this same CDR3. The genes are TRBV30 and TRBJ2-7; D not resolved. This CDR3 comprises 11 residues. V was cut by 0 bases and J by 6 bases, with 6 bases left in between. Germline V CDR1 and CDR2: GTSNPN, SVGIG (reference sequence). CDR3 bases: TGTGCCTGGAGTGTAGGCGGCGAGCAGTACTTC. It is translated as CAWSVGGEQYF.

As DNA, the CDR3 is TGTGCCAGCAGCGCTGCCCAGCAAGAGACCCAGTACTTC. It specifies CASSAAQQETQYF. V is TRBV5-6 and J is TRBJ2-5; D gene uncertain. The CDR3 spans 13 residues. Germline CDR1 reads SGHDT; CDR2 reads YYEEEE. Trimming took off 4 bases at V and 2 bases at J, with 9 bases between the two ends. Drawing the rest from reference TRBV5-6 and TRBJ2-5, the complete variable domain is DAGVTQSPTHLIKTRGQQVTLRCSPKSGHDTVSWYQQALGQGPQFIFQYYEEEERQRGNFPDRFSGHQFPNYSSELNVNALLLGDSALYLCASSAAQQETQYFGPGTRLLVL.

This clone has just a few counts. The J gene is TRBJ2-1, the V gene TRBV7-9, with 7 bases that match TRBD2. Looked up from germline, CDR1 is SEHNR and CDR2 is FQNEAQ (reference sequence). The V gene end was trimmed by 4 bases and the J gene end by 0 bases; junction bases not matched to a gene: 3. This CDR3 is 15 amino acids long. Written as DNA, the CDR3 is TGTGCCAGCAGCTCTAGCGGCCACTCCTACAATGAGCAGTTCTTC. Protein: CASSSSGHSYNEQFF.